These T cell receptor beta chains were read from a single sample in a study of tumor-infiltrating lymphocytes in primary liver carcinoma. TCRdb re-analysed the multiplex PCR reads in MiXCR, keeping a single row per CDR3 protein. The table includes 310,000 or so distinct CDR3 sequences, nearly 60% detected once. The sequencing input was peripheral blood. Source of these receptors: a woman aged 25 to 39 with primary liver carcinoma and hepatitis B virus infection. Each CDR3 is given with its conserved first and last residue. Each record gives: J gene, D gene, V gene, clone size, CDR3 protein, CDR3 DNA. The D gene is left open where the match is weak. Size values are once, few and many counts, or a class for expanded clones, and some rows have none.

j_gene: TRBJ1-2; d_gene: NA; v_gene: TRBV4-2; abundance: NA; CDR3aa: CASSLSPWAVTYYGYTF; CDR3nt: TGTGCCAGCAGCCTCTCCCCCTGGGCAGTCACTTACTATGGCTACACCTTC
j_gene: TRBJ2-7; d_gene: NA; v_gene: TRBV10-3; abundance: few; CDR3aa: CAISEAWLYEQYF; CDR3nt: TGTGCCATCAGTGAGGCTTGGCTCTACGAGCAGTACTTC
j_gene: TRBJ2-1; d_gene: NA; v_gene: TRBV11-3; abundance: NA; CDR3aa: CASRGRGKDNEQFF; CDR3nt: TGTGCTAGCAGGGGACGCGGAAAGGACAATGAGCAGTTCTTC
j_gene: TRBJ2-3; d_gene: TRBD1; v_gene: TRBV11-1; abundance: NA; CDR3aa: CASSHGQDPDTQYF; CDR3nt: TGTGCCAGCAGCCACGGACAGGACCCTGATACGCAGTATTTT
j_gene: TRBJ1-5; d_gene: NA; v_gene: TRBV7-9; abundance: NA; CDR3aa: CASSSGVGNQPQQF; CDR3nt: TGTGCCAGCAGCTCAGGGGTAGGCAATCAGCCCCAGCAATTT
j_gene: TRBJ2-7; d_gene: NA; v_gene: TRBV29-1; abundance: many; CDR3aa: CSARVAYEQYF; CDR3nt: TGCAGCGCGAGGGTCGCTTACGAGCAGTACTTC
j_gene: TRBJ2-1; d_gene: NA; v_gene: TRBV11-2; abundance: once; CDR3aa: CASSHRTWGVTGQFF; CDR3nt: TGTGCCAGCAGCCACCGGACTTGGGGCGTCACTGGGCAGTTCTTC
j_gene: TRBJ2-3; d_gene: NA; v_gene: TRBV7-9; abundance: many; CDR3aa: CASSLGGTLTDTQYF; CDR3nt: TGTGCCAGCAGCTTAGGAGGGACTCTCACAGATACGCAGTATTTT
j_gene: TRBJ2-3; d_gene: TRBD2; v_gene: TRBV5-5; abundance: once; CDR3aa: CASSHSSAGVFADTQYF; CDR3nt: TGTGCCAGCAGCCACAGCAGCGCGGGAGTCTTCGCAGATACGCAGTATTTT
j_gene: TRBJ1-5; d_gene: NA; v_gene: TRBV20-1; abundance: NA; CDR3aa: CSAIRSNQPQHF; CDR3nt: TGCAGTGCTATACGGAGCAATCAGCCCCAGCATTTT
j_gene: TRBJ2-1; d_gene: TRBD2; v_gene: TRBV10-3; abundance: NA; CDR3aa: CATSLAGAYNEQFF; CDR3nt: TGTGCCACCAGTCTAGCGGGGGCCTACAATGAGCAGTTCTTC